This T cell receptor (beta chain) was sequenced for a study of T-cell reconstitution after alpha-beta-depleted transplantation in children (dated by TCRdb to about 2016). Looking at the study overall: T-cell immune reconstitution after TCRalphabeta/CD19-depleted allogeneic hematopoietic cell transplantation in children was quantitatively tracked in the study by means of TCR repertoire profiling.

Taken with the paper, the label for treatment or condition translates to: allogeneic hematopoietic cell transplantation with graft depleted of TCRalphabeta T cells and CD19 B cells. The children who served as transplant recipients had been given grafts of TCRalphabeta/CD19-depleted allogeneic hematopoietic cells. Including the terminal cysteine and phenylalanine, the CDR3 comprises 16 residues. The kept DNA is CDR3 alone, 48 bases in frame from the first base. V loses 4 bases at its end and J loses 9 bases; junction bases beyond the gene matches: 7. From the germline V gene, CDR1 is SGHRS and CDR2 is YFSETQ. What the authors observed across the whole study: Hyperexpanded clone frequencies declined over subsequent months; after one year, T-cell counts and TCRbeta diversity were mostly attributed to newly produced T cells. In some patients, high TCRbeta diversity at day 60 was attributed to recipient T cells and intrathymic progenitors that had survived conditioning. The apparently early alphabetaT-cell count recovery about two months after transplant was reportedly dependent on only several hundred rapidly expanded clones derived from non-depleted graft cells.

Libraries were made using PCR. TCRdb records Illumina HiSeq 2500 as the sequencer. Molecular barcoding was employed in the preparation of TCR libraries, with unique molecular identifiers being used to normalize TCRbeta repertoire quantification. The public reads were quality trimmed at Q25 with fastp and then assembled into clones with MiXCR by TCRdb, keeping productive beta chains. Identical CDR3 protein sequences are pooled into one entry, listed with their most common genes and DNA. The sample table contains about 590,000 distinct CDR3 sequences; only one count was recorded for 10% to 15% of them. Of the sample, 2% to 2.5% falls within the top ten clones. This clonotype was observed many times. It has no known antigen specificity. No qualities accompany the bases; no much larger clone lies one base away.

The sequence was obtained from a male patient aged 5 to 17 who had a stem cell transplant for acute myeloid leukemia, so the T cells may come from the graft donor. The sequenced sample was PBMCs, mostly from graft donor cells, obtained 360 days after TCRalphabeta/CD19-depleted stem cell transplant. The V and J genes are TRBV5-1 and TRBJ2-1, with 16 bases aligning to TRBD2. The sequenced DNA is TGCGCCAGCAGCCCGGGACTAGCGGGGGGGCCGGGTGAGCAGTTCTTC. This codes for CASSPGLAGGPGEQFF.